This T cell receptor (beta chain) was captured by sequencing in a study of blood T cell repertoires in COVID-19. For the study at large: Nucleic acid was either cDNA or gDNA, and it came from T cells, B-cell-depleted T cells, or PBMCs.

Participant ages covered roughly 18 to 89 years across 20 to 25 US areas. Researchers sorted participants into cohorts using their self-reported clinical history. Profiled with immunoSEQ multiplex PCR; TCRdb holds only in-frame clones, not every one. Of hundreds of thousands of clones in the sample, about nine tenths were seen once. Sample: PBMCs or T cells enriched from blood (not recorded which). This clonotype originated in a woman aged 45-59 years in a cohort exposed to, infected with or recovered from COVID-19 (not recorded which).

The CDR3 region is CASSDKTGGFLRNQPQHF. Here the CDR3 DNA reads TGTGCCAGCAGCGATAAGACAGGGGGCTTCTTGAGAAATCAGCCCCAGCATTTT. The V and J genes are TRBV2 and TRBJ1-5, with 10 positions matching TRBD1. The V gene end was trimmed by 6 bases and the J gene end by 4 bases; junction bases not matched to a gene: 15. The CDR3 extends over 18 amino acids. Germline V gives CDR1 SNHLY, CDR2 FYNNEI.